A single sample is the source of the 8 T cell receptor delta chains below, sequenced in a study of gamma-delta chains in newborns, infants, children. TCRdb reran clone calling via CATT on the reads. The table includes 6,900 or so delta-chain clones, under 2.5% detected once. The sample comprised blood. These TCRs come from a child who was a newborn, infant or young child, either healthy, febrile or measles-vaccinated (not recorded which).

This clone was detected only a few times. Given a far larger clone just one base away, this is likely a sequencing read error. Other DNA sequences within the sample encode an identical CDR3. This chain uses TRDV2 with TRDJ3, with TRDD3 matching over 11 bases. CDR1 GEAIGNYY and CDR2 EKD come from the germline V gene. Losses at the gene ends were 0 bases for V and 0 bases for J; bases not matched to a gene: 9. This CDR3 comprises 21 residues. As DNA, the CDR3 is TGTGCCTGTGACACCGAATACCGACTGGGGGATAGCTCCTGGGACACCCGACAGATGTTTTTC. It codes for CACDTEYRLGDSSWDTRQMFF.

This clone appeared a few times. The TCRdb record carries a much larger clone's protein, which differs from this DNA's translation at residue 15; a read error is the likely cause, and the protein listed here is the DNA translation. The chain links TRDV3 to TRDJ2; TRDD3 aligns across 10 bases. Germline-derived CDR1 and CDR2 are TVYSNPD and GDNSRS (reference sequence). This CDR3 comprises 18 residues. CDR3 in amino acids: CASAYWGIHPALTARLFF. The CDR3 region has the DNA TGTGCCTCCGCGTACTGGGGGATCCACCCAGCTTTGACAGCACGACTCTTCTTT.

This clone was seen a handful of times. The gene calls are TRDV1 and TRDJ1; D is unclear. V lost 3 bases and J lost 1, with 6 bases in between. The CDR3 sequence is 13 residues long. Germline V gives CDR1 TSWWSYY, CDR2 QGS. CDR3 sequence: CALGEWFTDKLIF. CDR3 sequence (DNA): TGTGCTCTTGGGGAGTGGTTCACCGATAAACTCATCTTT.

This clone is termed medium-sized. Other nucleotide sequences in the sample specify the same CDR3. The V gene is TRDV2, the J gene TRDJ3; 11 bases align to TRDD3. Germline V gives CDR1 GEAIGNYY, CDR2 EKD. The V and J ends lost 3 bases and 0 bases, in that order; junction bases with no gene match: 12. The CDR3 covers 21 residues. The CDR3 nucleotides read TGTGCCTGTGACCCCCCTCTACTGGGGGATAATGGCTCCTGGGACACCCGACAGATGTTTTTC. It encodes CACDPPLLGDNGSWDTRQMFF.

As concerns this clone: This could be a read error, since a much larger clone is one nucleotide away. The chain carries TRDV2 and TRDJ3; tentative D call: TRDD3 (6 bases). V was shortened by 3 bases and J by 0 bases, with 17 bases between the two germline ends. Germline loops: CDR1 GEAIGNYY, CDR2 EKD. The CDR3 has 19 amino acids. CDR3: CACDAGWDMGSWDTRQMFF. For the CDR3, the DNA is TGTGCCTGTGACGCCGGTTGGGATATGGGCTCCTGGGACACCCGACAGATGTTTTTC.

Turning to this clone: The protein TCRdb gives is from a much larger clone and does not agree with this DNA's translation at residue 8, likely a read error; the protein shown here comes from the DNA. The chain joins TRDV2 to TRDJ3; no clear D gene. This CDR3 spans 18 amino acids. CDR1 is GEAIGNYY and CDR2 is EKD in the germline V gene. Between the trimmed V and J ends, which lost 0 bases and 0 bases, there was a span of 11 bases. CDR3 in amino acids: CACDTLVRGSWDTRQMFF. The CDR3 nucleotides read TGTGCCTGTGACACCTTGGTGAGGGGCTCCTGGGACACCCGACAGATGTTTTTC.

This clone has a handful of counts. Being one base from a much bigger clone, this may be a read error. Other DNA sequences in this specimen translate into the identical CDR3. The chain has TRDV2 and TRDJ3; 12 nucleotides agree with TRDD3. The ends lost 0 bases at V and 1 base at J; junction bases unmatched: 9. This CDR3 is built from 21 residues. Germline V gives CDR1 GEAIGNYY, CDR2 EKD. CDR3 nucleotides: TGTGCCTGTGACACCGTACTGGGGGATACTCCCAGTTCCTGGGACACCCGACAGATGTTTTTC. This codes for CACDTVLGDTPSSWDTRQMFF.

A note on this clone: TCRdb's protein for this DNA is that of a much larger clone and differs from the translation at residue 4, likely a read error; the protein shown is the DNA translation. V gene TRDV2 combines with J gene TRDJ1; 10 bases agree with TRDD3. Germline V gene lookup returns CDR1 GEAIGNYY and CDR2 EKD. The CDR3 is made up of 13 amino acids. Unmatched junction bases numbered 4, after V lost 6 bases and J lost 4 bases. CDR3 nucleotides: TGTGCCTGTCATTACTGGGGGATCGATAAACTCATCTTT. Translation gives CACHYWGIDKLIF.